One and the same sample provided the 18 T cell receptor beta chains below, sequenced in a study of blood T cell repertoires in COVID-19. Data came from immunoSEQ multiplex PCR; TCRdb stores just in-frame clones and leaves some out. Of about 380,000 clones listed, around 92% are singletons. Sequenced: peripheral blood. These receptors were obtained from a man aged 40-50 years with acute or convalescent COVID-19.

The chain joins TRBV7-8 to TRBJ2-1; TRBD2 aligns across 14 bases. The CDR3 runs 18 residues. Trimming at V came to 4 bases and at J to 4 bases, leaving 9 bases not matched to a gene. CDR1 SGHVS and CDR2 FQNEAQ come from the germline V gene. CDR3 sequence reads: CASSWAGTSGGRYNEQFF. CDR3 nucleotides: TGTGCCAGCAGCTGGGCCGGGACTAGCGGGGGTCGATACAATGAGCAGTTCTTC.

The chain employs TRBV11-2 and TRBJ1-2; D gene unclear. Germline V lookup: CDR1 SGHAT, CDR2 FQNNGV. This CDR3 has 15 amino acids. V gave up 1 base and J gave up 4 bases, with 13 bases separating them. The CDR3 bases are TGTGCCAGCAGCTTAGCCGTGGGTCCGGGCTATGGCTACACCTTC. This sequence encodes CASSLAVGPGYGYTF. Complete variable domain (other parts from reference TRBV11-2 and TRBJ1-2): EAGVAQSPRYKIIEKRQSVAFWCNPISGHATLYWYQQILGQGPKLLIQFQNNGVVDDSQLPKDRFSAERLKGVDSTLKIQPAKLEDSAVYLCASSLAVGPGYGYTFGSGTRLTVV.

This clone has a single count. The rearrangement uses TRBV10-3 and TRBJ1-2; TRBD1 is a possible D gene (6 bases). Germline CDR1 reads ENHRY; CDR2 reads SYGVKD. The V end was cut by 8 bases, the J end by 4 bases, with 20 bases between. The CDR3 runs to 15 residues. CDR3 amino acids: CAIAQQTPRGYGYTF. CDR3 sequence (DNA): TGTGCCATCGCCCAACAGACGCCCAGGGGCTATGGCTACACCTTC.

The rearrangement uses TRBV27 and TRBJ2-1; D possibly corresponds to TRBD1 (6 bases). V lost 0 bases and J lost 8, with 11 bases in between. Germline V gene lookup returns CDR1 MNHEY and CDR2 SMNVEV (reference sequence). CDR3 size: 14 residues. The CDR3 coding sequence is TGTGCCAGCAGTTTATCGGACAGTTTTTATGAGCAGTTCTTC. Residues: CASSLSDSFYEQFF.

The J gene is TRBJ2-1, the V gene TRBV15; D might be TRBD1 (6 bases). The CDR3 has 16 amino acids. V was pared by 1 base and J by 4 bases, with 14 bases between. The germline gives CDR1 LNHNV, CDR2 YYDKDF (reference sequence). The CDR3 loop reads CATSRGGGPVYNEQFF. The CDR3 DNA reads as TGTGCCACCAGCAGAGGTGGGGGCCCTGTTTACAATGAGCAGTTCTTC.

The chain is built from TRBV25-1 and TRBJ2-5, with a possible D match to TRBD1 (6 bases). CDR3 size: 15 residues. V gave up 0 bases and J gave up 2 bases, with 10 bases separating them. Germline CDR1 is MGHDK and CDR2 is SYGVNS. CDR3 region: CASSEYIRGQETQYF. CDR3 bases: TGTGCCAGCAGTGAATATATAAGGGGGCAAGAGACCCAGTACTTC.

This clone occurred a few times. The CDR3 DNA is TGCGCCAGCAGACCTCAGGGTCAAGCCTACGAGCAGTACTTC. Translated: CASRPQGQAYEQYF. The gene calls are TRBV10-2 and TRBJ2-7; tentative D call: TRBD1 (5 bases). Trimming left V 6 bases short and J 2 bases short, with 14 bases between. The CDR3 is 14 amino acids. Germline V CDR1 and CDR2: WSHSY, SAAADI.

The chain links TRBV5-1 to TRBJ2-7, with TRBD1 matching 9 bases. The trim removed 1 base at V and 5 bases at J, leaving 10 bases unmatched. In germline, CDR1 is SGHRS, CDR2 YFSETQ. The CDR3 consists of 16 residues. The CDR3 spells CASSLRGQGSGNEQYF. In nucleotides, the CDR3 is TGCGCCAGCAGCTTGAGGGGACAGGGAAGTGGAAACGAGCAGTACTTC.

This clone was picked up a small number of times. CDR3 sequence (DNA): TGTGCCAGCAGTTTGGTAGCGGGCTCCCTCACAGATACGCAGTATTTT. Translating gives CASSLVAGSLTDTQYF. The chain has TRBV27 and TRBJ2-3, with 7 bases lining up with TRBD2. The CDR3 has 16 residues. Unmatched junction bases numbered 8, after V lost 3 bases and J lost 2 bases. From germline, CDR1 is MNHEY and CDR2 SMNVEV (reference sequence).

The chain recombines TRBV5-4 with TRBJ1-6; possibly TRBD1 for D (5 bases). CDR3 length equals 14 residues. V was pared by 3 bases and J by 8 bases, with 12 bases between. Germline CDR1 and CDR2: SGHNT and YYREEE (reference sequence). The CDR3 spells CASSWDGRDSPLHF. The DNA of the CDR3 is TGTGCCAGCAGCTGGGACGGGAGGGATTCACCCCTCCACTTT.

The chain carries TRBV3-1 (or the pseudogene TRBV3-2) and TRBJ2-1; D unresolved. Germline CDR1 reads LGHDT; CDR2 reads YNNKEL (reference sequence). Trimming removed 4 bases from V and 10 bases from J, with 14 bases in between. The CDR3 covers 13 residues. CDR3 loop: CASSRTGFPEQFF. The CDR3, as DNA: TGTGCCAGCAGCCGCACCGGGTTCCCCGAGCAGTTCTTC.

This clone was observed at least ten times. The V call is TRBV29-1, the J call TRBJ2-1; D gene uncertain. The CDR3 totals 11 residues. Trimming removed 2 bases from V and 3 bases from J, with 2 bases in between. Per germline, CDR1 SQVTM and CDR2 ANQGSEA. CDR3 sequence: CSVEYYNEQFF. The CDR3, as DNA: TGCAGCGTTGAATACTACAATGAGCAGTTCTTC.

J is TRBJ1-2 and V is TRBV5-1; D uncertain. The CDR3 has 13 residues. Germline CDR1 SGHRS, CDR2 YFSETQ. Trimming cost V 2 bases and J 2 bases, with 7 bases left between them. The chain's CDR3 is CASSFGENYGYTF. CDR3 bases: TGCGCCAGCAGCTTCGGGGAGAACTATGGCTACACCTTC.

This chain joins TRBV9 and TRBJ1-4; 9 nucleotides agree with TRBD1. This CDR3 is 15 amino acids long. Per germline, CDR1 SGDLS and CDR2 YYNGEE. The ends lost 3 bases at V and 7 bases at J; junction bases unmatched: 7. CDR3 in amino acids: CASSGLDRGGEKLFF. The CDR3 bases are TGTGCCAGCAGCGGATTAGACAGGGGGGGTGAAAAACTGTTTTTT.

The V call is TRBV19, the J call TRBJ1-1, with D perhaps TRBD1 (5 bases). Trimming removed 5 bases at V and 3 bases at J, with 13 bases between. Germline V gene data show CDR1 as LNHDA and CDR2 as SQIVND (reference sequence). The CDR3 sequence is 14 residues long. CDR3 protein: CASSSGLWDTEAFF. CDR3 bases: TGTGCCAGTAGTTCGGGACTCTGGGACACTGAAGCTTTCTTT.

This clone has a handful of counts. The chain is built from TRBV5-6 and TRBJ1-5; no firm D call. V was pared by 0 bases and J by 0 bases, with 4 bases between. CDR3 length: 14 residues. Germline CDR1 and CDR2: SGHDT and YYEEEE. CDR3 sequence (DNA): TGTGCCAGCAGCTTGGTTAATAGCAATCAGCCCCAGCATTTT. Amino acids: CASSLVNSNQPQHF.

The V gene is TRBV5-1, the J gene TRBJ2-1; D perhaps matches TRBD2 (5 bases). Trimming left V 1 base short and J 5 bases short, with 22 bases between. Looked up from germline, CDR1 is SGHRS and CDR2 is YFSETQ. This CDR3 contains 18 residues. The CDR3 loop reads CASSLSGGRLASDNEQFF. The CDR3 DNA is TGCGCCAGCAGCTTGTCTGGTGGTCGGCTAGCAAGCGACAATGAGCAGTTCTTC. Drawing the rest from reference TRBV5-1 and TRBJ2-1, the complete variable domain is KAGVTQTPRYLIKTRGQQVTLSCSPISGHRSVSWYQQTPGQGLQFLFEYFSETQRNKGNFPGRFSGRQFSNSRSEMNVSTLELGDSALYLCASSLSGGRLASDNEQFFGPGTRLTVL.

This clone showed up just once. The chain uses TRBV5-1 and TRBJ2-7; TRBD1 agrees at 8 bases. In germline, CDR1 is SGHRS, CDR2 YFSETQ. J lost 3 bases, V lost 3 bases, and 8 bases had no gene match. The CDR3 covers 15 residues. The CDR3 spells CASSSRGTGGYEQYF. The CDR3 DNA reads as TGCGCCAGCAGCTCCCGCGGAACAGGGGGCTACGAGCAGTACTTC.